Shown below are 30 T cell receptor beta chains from a single sample sequenced in a study of blood T cell repertoires in COVID-19. The protocol was immunoSEQ multiplex PCR, while the TCRdb copy is restricted to in-frame clones and leaves out a portion. The top ten hold 5.5% to 6% of the sample, which has 65,000 to 90,000 clones, around 91% seen once. Material for sequencing was peripheral blood. These receptor sequences come from a human donor in a cohort sampled during active COVID-19.

V gene TRBV2 combines with J gene TRBJ2-7; the match to TRBD1 covers 8 bases. The CDR3 consists of 12 residues. V was pared by 7 bases and J by 9 bases, with 8 bases of the junction left unmatched. CDR1 SNHLY and CDR2 FYNNEI come from the germline V gene. This CDR3 is CASTTGDKGQYF. CDR3 nucleotides: TGTGCCAGCACGACAGGGGATAAGGGGCAGTACTTC.

The rearrangement joins TRBV6-5 to TRBJ1-6, with D perhaps TRBD1 (6 bases). The germline CDR1 and CDR2 sequences are MNHEY and SVGAGI. V lost 6 bases and J 10 bases, leaving 19 bases between the germline ends. The CDR3 is 15 residues long. The CDR3 is CASRKQKRQGSPLHF. The CDR3 nucleotides are TGTGCCAGCAGGAAACAGAAGCGGCAGGGGTCACCCCTCCACTTT.

This chain uses TRBV29-1 with TRBJ2-5, with D possibly matching TRBD1 (5 bases). The germline gives CDR1 SQVTM, CDR2 ANQGSEA. Deletions cut 0 bases from V and 4 bases from J, with 12 bases between. The CDR3 loop spans 14 amino acids. The CDR3 nucleotides read TGCAGCGTTGAAGACTCAGGGCGAGGAGAGACCCAGTACTTC. As protein: CSVEDSGRGETQYF.

The V and J genes are TRBV27 and TRBJ2-2, with 9 bases aligning to TRBD1. This CDR3 contains 17 residues. Germline trimming cut 3 bases from V and 5 bases from J; bases unmatched to any gene: 10. Germline CDR1 reads MNHEY; CDR2 reads SMNVEV (reference sequence). CDR3 residues: CASSFNRGLLGTGELFF. CDR3 DNA: TGTGCCAGCAGTTTTAACAGGGGGCTTTTGGGTACCGGGGAGCTGTTTTTT.

This chain connects TRBV6-2 or TRBV6-3 to TRBJ1-5; TRBD1 is a possible D gene (6 bases). V was pared by 6 bases and J by 12 bases, with 15 bases between. Germline V gene data show CDR1 as MNHEY and CDR2 as SVGEGT. CDR3 size: 12 residues. The CDR3 region has the DNA TGTGCCAGCAGCGGACAGCTTACGGGCCAGCATTTT. It yields the protein CASSGQLTGQHF.

The rearrangement uses TRBV5-1 and TRBJ2-7, with D possibly being TRBD1 (5 bases). Germline CDR1 SGHRS, CDR2 YFSETQ. This CDR3 has 15 amino acids. Trimming removed 1 base from V and 0 bases from J, with 11 bases in between. The CDR3 nucleotides are TGCGCCAGCAGCTTGTATACAGGACGCTCCTACGAGCAGTACTTC. This encodes CASSLYTGRSYEQYF.

This chain joins TRBV5-6 and TRBJ2-3; 11 nucleotides align to TRBD2. J gave up 0 bases and V 1 base, and 10 bases lay outside the gene matches. This CDR3 spans 19 amino acids. The V gene's germline CDR1 is SGHDT and CDR2 YYEEEE. The CDR3 is CASSLRSGGARVSTDTQYF. CDR3 sequence (DNA): TGTGCCAGCAGCTTGCGTAGCGGGGGGGCCAGAGTAAGCACAGATACGCAGTATTTT.

This chain connects TRBV6-2 or TRBV6-3 to TRBJ1-5; 8 nucleotides agree with TRBD1. CDR1 is MNHEY, CDR2 SVGEGT, per germline. This CDR3 is built from 13 residues. Losses at the gene ends were 6 bases for V and 6 bases for J; bases not matched to a gene: 4. For the CDR3, the DNA is TGTGCCAGCAGCGGGACAGGCGGTCAGCCCCAGCATTTT. Translating gives CASSGTGGQPQHF.

The J gene is TRBJ2-7, the V gene TRBV29-1; D perhaps matches TRBD1 (6 bases). The CDR3 is made up of 11 amino acids. Germline lookup yields CDR1 SQVTM and CDR2 ANQGSEA. Trimming took off 7 bases at V and 3 bases at J, with 10 bases between the two ends. In DNA form, the CDR3 reads TGCAGCGGACAGGAGAACTACGAGCAGTACTTC. As protein: CSGQENYEQYF.

The genes are TRBV27 and TRBJ2-7; D possibly corresponds to TRBD1 (6 bases). This CDR3 is built from 13 residues. CDR1 MNHEY and CDR2 SMNVEV come from the germline V gene (reference sequence). Trimming removed 6 bases at V and 4 bases at J, with 13 bases between. CDR3 bases: TGTGCCAGCAGGCTACAGGGAAGGTACGAGCAGTACTTC. It is translated as CASRLQGRYEQYF.

The chain recombines TRBV6-2 or TRBV6-3 with TRBJ2-5, with D possibly being TRBD1 (5 bases). Trimming shortened V by 6 bases and J by 1 base, and 9 bases separated the two germline ends. The CDR3 extends over 13 amino acids. Looked up from germline, CDR1 is MNHEY and CDR2 is SVGEGT. CDR3 region: CASSLQGQETQYF. Written as DNA, the CDR3 is TGTGCCAGCAGCTTGCAGGGCCAAGAGACCCAGTACTTC.

The chain links TRBV11-3 to TRBJ2-1; D unresolved. The germline V gene encodes CDR1 SGHNT and CDR2 YENEEA. V dropped 1 base and J dropped 5 bases, with 6 bases sitting between them. This CDR3 is built from 13 residues. CDR3 amino acids: CASSLGAHNEQFF. The CDR3 DNA reads as TGTGCCAGCAGCTTAGGGGCTCACAATGAGCAGTTCTTC.

The chain combines TRBV7-6 with TRBJ1-1; D is ambiguous. The germline gives CDR1 SGHVS, CDR2 FNYEAQ. The CDR3 length is 15 residues. Between the trimmed V and J ends, which lost 0 bases and 6 bases, there was a span of 14 bases. The CDR3 DNA follows: TGTGCCAGCAGCTTAGCGCAATCTGGGGAGCCTGAAGCTTTCTTT. Protein sequence: CASSLAQSGEPEAFF.

This chain joins TRBV7-2 and TRBJ1-2; 7 bases fit TRBD1. Germline assignment: CDR1 SGHTA and CDR2 FQGNSA. This CDR3 is built from 13 residues. V dropped 7 bases and J dropped 5; count of bases not matched to a gene: 7. DNA for the CDR3: TGTGCCAGCACATCACAGGGGATGTATGGCTACACCTTC. Amino acid sequence: CASTSQGMYGYTF.

DNA for the CDR3: TGTGCCAGCAGCTTGGAGCAGGGATACGAGCAGTACTTC. The encoded protein is CASSLEQGYEQYF. The chain carries TRBV5-4 and TRBJ2-7, with a tentative D call TRBD1 (5 bases). This CDR3 comprises 13 residues. Germline V gene data show CDR1 as SGHNT and CDR2 as YYREEE (reference sequence). Trimming shortened V by 0 bases and J by 4 bases, and 8 bases separated the two germline ends. The full variable domain, its missing parts supplied by reference TRBV5-4 and TRBJ2-7, is ETGVTQSPTHLIKTRGQQVTLRCSSQSGHNTVSWYQQALGQGPQFIFQYYREEENGRGNFPPRFSGLQFPNYSSELNVNALELDDSALYLCASSLEQGYEQYFGPGTRLTVT.

The CDR3: CASSPAGTGTIGELFF. The CDR3 DNA reads as TGTGCCAGCTCACCAGCTGGGACAGGTACGATCGGGGAGCTGTTTTTT. The gene calls are TRBV18 and TRBJ2-2; 8 positions match TRBD1. V lost 2 bases to trimming and J lost 7 bases; unmatched junction nucleotides: 9. This CDR3 region has 16 residues. From germline, CDR1 is KGHSH and CDR2 LQKENI. Full variable domain (missing parts from reference TRBV18 and TRBJ2-2): NAGVMQNPRHLVRRRGQEARLRCSPMKGHSHVYWYRQLPEEGLKFMVYLQKENIIDESGMPKERFSAEFPKEGPSILRIQQVVRGDSAAYFCASSPAGTGTIGELFFGEGSRLTVL.

This chain links TRBV7-9 with TRBJ2-5; possible D gene TRBD2, 7 bases. This CDR3 comprises 14 residues. Germline CDR1 reads SEHNR; CDR2 reads FQNEAQ (reference sequence). V shed 4 bases and J shed 4 bases, with 13 bases lying between them. CDR3 in DNA: TGTGCCAGCAGCTCCAAGGGGGGGGGAGAGACCCAGTACTTC. Translating it yields CASSSKGGGETQYF.

The chain employs TRBV19 and TRBJ1-1; 10 nucleotides match TRBD1. The J segment lost 7 bases and the V segment lost 5 bases, leaving 4 bases of the junction unmatched. This CDR3 is 13 amino acids long. From germline, CDR1 is LNHDA and CDR2 SQIVND (reference sequence). The CDR3 DNA reads as TGTGCCAGTAGTCGACAGGGGGCCAATGAAGCTTTCTTT. Protein product: CASSRQGANEAFF.

The chain employs TRBV5-4 and TRBJ2-7; the match to TRBD2 covers 7 bases. V gave up 2 bases and J gave up 3 bases; unmatched junction bases: 14. From germline, CDR1 is SGHNT and CDR2 YYREEE (reference sequence). CDR3 length equals 17 residues. CDR3 loop: CASSLMNSGYTFYEQYF. The CDR3 DNA is TGTGCCAGCAGCTTAATGAATAGCGGGTACACTTTCTACGAGCAGTACTTC.

The rearrangement joins TRBV19 to TRBJ2-1; possible D gene TRBD1, 6 bases. Germline values: CDR1 LNHDA, CDR2 SQIVND (reference sequence). Trimming left V 4 bases short and J 6 bases short, with 16 bases between. This CDR3 has 15 residues. DNA of the CDR3: TGTGCCAGTAGTACACCGTCCGGACAGCGCAATGAGCAGTTCTTC. This encodes CASSTPSGQRNEQFF.

The chain has TRBV5-4 and TRBJ2-3; 10 bases are a match to TRBD1. With 6 bases clipped from V and 1 base from J, the junction kept 5 bases outside the gene matches. From germline, CDR1 is SGHNT and CDR2 YYREEE (reference sequence). This CDR3 region has 15 residues. The CDR3 DNA sequence: TGTGCCAGCACCTCCGGGACAGGGGGCACAGATACGCAGTATTTT. Encoded protein: CASTSGTGGTDTQYF.

The chain recombines TRBV7-9 with TRBJ1-4; 8 bases align to TRBD1. Germline CDR1 SEHNR, CDR2 FQNEAQ (reference sequence). V shed 5 bases, J shed 6 bases, and the junction held 5 bases outside the gene matches. The CDR3 contains 14 residues. Here the CDR3 reads CASSPGQDYEKLFF. CDR3 coding DNA: TGTGCCAGCAGCCCGGGACAGGATTATGAAAAACTGTTTTTT.

This clone was recorded only once. The chain uses TRBV6-5 and TRBJ1-1; 7 positions agree with TRBD1. The germline CDR1 and CDR2 sequences are MNHEY and SVGAGI. The CDR3 contains 16 residues. V trimming: 2 bases; J trimming: 2 bases; junction bases outside the gene matches: 8. The CDR3 region has the DNA TGTGCCAGCAGTTACGGGCCAGGGGGTATTAACACTGAAGCTTTCTTT. Amino acid sequence: CASSYGPGGINTEAFF.

The chain is built from TRBV5-1 and TRBJ2-1, with a weak D call TRBD2 (6 bases). Trimming removed 1 base at V and 7 bases at J, with 12 bases between. This CDR3 is built from 14 residues. The germline V gene encodes CDR1 SGHRS and CDR2 YFSETQ. The CDR3 here is CASSLPGVQNEQFF. The CDR3 coding sequence is TGCGCCAGCAGCTTGCCGGGGGTTCAGAATGAGCAGTTCTTC.

The V call is TRBV2, the J call TRBJ2-1; TRBD2 might be the D (5 bases). The CDR3 runs 14 residues. CDR1 SNHLY and CDR2 FYNNEI come from the germline V gene. Trimming cost V 4 bases and J 6 bases, with 13 bases left between them. CDR3 residues: CASSAKLVINEQFF. Written as DNA, the CDR3 is TGTGCCAGCAGTGCCAAACTAGTTATCAATGAGCAGTTCTTC. The variable domain in full, with the rest retrieved from reference TRBV2 and TRBJ2-1, is EPEVTQTPSHQVTQMGQEVILRCVPISNHLYFYWYRQILGQKVEFLVSFYNNEISEKSEIFDDQFSVERPDGSNFTLKIRSTKLEDSAMYFCASSAKLVINEQFFGPGTRLTVL.

The chain uses TRBV2 and TRBJ2-1; D not resolved. With 1 base removed from V and 15 bases from J, the gap between germline ends came to 19 bases. The CDR3 has 14 residues. Germline V lookup: CDR1 SNHLY, CDR2 FYNNEI. In DNA form, the CDR3 reads TGTGCCAGCAGTGAAGAGCGAGGAGAGGTGCGTGCGTTCTTC. It translates to CASSEERGEVRAFF.

The chain uses TRBV6-5 and TRBJ1-3; D is possibly TRBD1 (6 bases). The CDR3 totals 14 residues. The V gene's germline CDR1 is MNHEY and CDR2 SVGAGI. The ends were cut back, 4 bases at V and 0 bases at J, with 7 bases in the middle. CDR3 protein: CASSWGRSGNTIYF. CDR3 DNA: TGTGCCAGCAGTTGGGGGCGCTCTGGAAACACCATATATTTT.

The genes are TRBV9 and TRBJ2-7, with TRBD2 matching over 8 bases. Germline-derived CDR1 and CDR2 are SGDLS and YYNGEE. With V trimmed by 3 bases and J by 6 bases, 11 bases remained unmatched. CDR3 length: 15 amino acids. CDR3 sequence (DNA): TGTGCCAGCAGCGGATTCGGGACTAGGAGTCTCGAGCAGTACTTC. Protein product: CASSGFGTRSLEQYF.

The chain is built from TRBV5-1 and TRBJ1-2; 7 bases fit TRBD1. The CDR3 loop spans 15 amino acids. After removal of 4 bases from V and 3 bases from J, the junction contained 9 bases not matched to a gene. Germline CDR1 reads SGHRS; CDR2 reads YFSETQ. The CDR3 region is CASSARDSLDYGYTF. The CDR3 DNA sequence: TGCGCCAGCAGCGCTCGGGACAGTCTTGACTATGGCTACACCTTC.

V gene TRBV7-9 combines with J gene TRBJ2-1, with TRBD2 identical over 10 bases. The CDR3 runs to 19 residues. Unmatched junction bases numbered 13, after V lost 1 base and J lost 4 bases. Germline V gene data show CDR1 as SEHNR and CDR2 as FQNEAQ (reference sequence). The DNA for the CDR3 is TGTGCCAGCAGCTTAGACACCCTAGCGGGGGTTTCAAGATACAATGAGCAGTTCTTC. This gives the protein CASSLDTLAGVSRYNEQFF.